This TCR beta chain was captured by sequencing in a study of blood T cell repertoires in COVID-19. Authors' methods: For nucleated cells, counts were estimated from reference gene primer amplification. The method was immunoSEQ multiplex PCR; TCRdb's version includes in-frame clones alone and lacks a portion of them. V and J calls and clone size are given by that table; D and trimming were obtained from the DNA. The repertoire has around 300,000 clones, about nine tenths of them found once; the top ten carry 1.7%. Adults between roughly 18 and 89 years of age took part from some 25 US areas. Sequencing was performed on PBMCs or T cells enriched from blood (not recorded which). This TCR came from a middle-aged woman who had recovered from COVID-19.

This chain's CDR3 is CASSPTADSNQPQHF. As DNA, the CDR3 is TGTGCCAGCAGTCCGACGGCGGATAGCAATCAGCCCCAGCATTTT. This rearrangement joins TRBV6-5 to TRBJ1-5, with no clear D. The CDR3 extends over 15 amino acids. Germline V gives CDR1 MNHEY, CDR2 SVGAGI. The ends were cut back, 5 bases at V and 0 bases at J, with 11 bases in the middle.